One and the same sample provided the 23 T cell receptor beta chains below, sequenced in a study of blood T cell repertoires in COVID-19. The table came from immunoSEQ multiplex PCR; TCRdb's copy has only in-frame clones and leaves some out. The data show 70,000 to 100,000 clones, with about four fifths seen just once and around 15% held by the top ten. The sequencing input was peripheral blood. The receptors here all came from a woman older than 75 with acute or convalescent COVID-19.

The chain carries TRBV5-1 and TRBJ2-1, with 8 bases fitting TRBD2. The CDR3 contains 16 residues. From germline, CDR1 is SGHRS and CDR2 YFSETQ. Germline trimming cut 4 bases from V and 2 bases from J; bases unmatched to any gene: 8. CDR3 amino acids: CASSPLGGGTYNEQFF. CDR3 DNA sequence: TGCGCCAGCAGCCCCCTCGGGGGGGGAACCTACAATGAGCAGTTCTTC.

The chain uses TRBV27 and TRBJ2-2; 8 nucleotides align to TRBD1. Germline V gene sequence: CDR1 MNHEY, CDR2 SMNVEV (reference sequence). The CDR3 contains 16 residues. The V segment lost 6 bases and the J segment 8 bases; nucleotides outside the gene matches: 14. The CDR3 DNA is TGTGCCAGCAGCCATAGGCGGGACAGGTCGGCAGGGGAGCTGTTTTTT. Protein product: CASSHRRDRSAGELFF.

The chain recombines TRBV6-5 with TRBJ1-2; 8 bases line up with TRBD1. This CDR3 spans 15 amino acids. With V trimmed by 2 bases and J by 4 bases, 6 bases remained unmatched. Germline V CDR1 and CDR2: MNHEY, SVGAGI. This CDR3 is CASSYTGGRGYGYTF. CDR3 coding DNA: TGTGCCAGCAGTTACACAGGGGGACGGGGCTATGGCTACACCTTC.

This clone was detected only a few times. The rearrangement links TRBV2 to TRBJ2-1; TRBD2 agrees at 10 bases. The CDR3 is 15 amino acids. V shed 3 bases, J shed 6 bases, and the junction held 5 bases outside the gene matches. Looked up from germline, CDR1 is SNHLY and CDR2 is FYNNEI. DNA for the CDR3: TGTGCCAGCAGTGATTACCTAGCGGGGGCCAATGAGCAGTTCTTC. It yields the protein CASSDYLAGANEQFF.

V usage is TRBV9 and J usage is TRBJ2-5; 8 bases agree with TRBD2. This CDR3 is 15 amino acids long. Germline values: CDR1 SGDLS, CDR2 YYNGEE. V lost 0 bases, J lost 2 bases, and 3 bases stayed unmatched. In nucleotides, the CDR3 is TGTGCCAGCAGCGTAGCGGGGGGGAATCAAGAGACCCAGTACTTC. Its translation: CASSVAGGNQETQYF.

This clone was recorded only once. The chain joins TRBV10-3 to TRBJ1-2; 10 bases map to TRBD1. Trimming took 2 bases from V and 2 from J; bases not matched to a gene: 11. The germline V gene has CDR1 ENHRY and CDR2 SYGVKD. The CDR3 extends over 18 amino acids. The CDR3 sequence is CAISEIRTGGSSNYGYTF. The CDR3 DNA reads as TGTGCCATCAGTGAGATTAGGACAGGGGGGAGCTCAAACTATGGCTACACCTTC.

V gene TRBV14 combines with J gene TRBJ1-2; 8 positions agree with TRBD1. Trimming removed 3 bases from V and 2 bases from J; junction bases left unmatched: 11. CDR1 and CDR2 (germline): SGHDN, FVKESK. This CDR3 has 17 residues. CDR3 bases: TGTGCCAGCAGCCAGGCTGGGAGACAGGGGATAAACTATGGCTACACCTTC. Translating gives CASSQAGRQGINYGYTF.

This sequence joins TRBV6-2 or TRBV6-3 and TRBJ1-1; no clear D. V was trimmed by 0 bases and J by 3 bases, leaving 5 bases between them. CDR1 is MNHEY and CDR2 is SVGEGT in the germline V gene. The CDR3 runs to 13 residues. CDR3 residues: CASSYSRDTEAFF. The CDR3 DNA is TGTGCCAGCAGTTACTCTCGGGACACTGAAGCTTTCTTT.

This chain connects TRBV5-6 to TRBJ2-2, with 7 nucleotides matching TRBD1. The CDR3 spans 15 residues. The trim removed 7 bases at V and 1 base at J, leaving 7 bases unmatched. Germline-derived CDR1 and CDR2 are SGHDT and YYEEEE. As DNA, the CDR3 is TGTGCCAGCTTCCGACAGGGAAGGAACACCGGGGAGCTGTTTTTT. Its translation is CASFRQGRNTGELFF. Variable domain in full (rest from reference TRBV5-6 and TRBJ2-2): DAGVTQSPTHLIKTRGQQVTLRCSPKSGHDTVSWYQQALGQGPQFIFQYYEEEERQRGNFPDRFSGHQFPNYSSELNVNALLLGDSALYLCASFRQGRNTGELFFGEGSRLTVL.

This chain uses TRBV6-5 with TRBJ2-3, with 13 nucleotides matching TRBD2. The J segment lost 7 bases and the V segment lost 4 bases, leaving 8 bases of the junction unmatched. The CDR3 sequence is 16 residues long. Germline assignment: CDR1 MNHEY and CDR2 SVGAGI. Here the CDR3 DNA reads TGTGCCAGCAGTTTGTTGACTAGCGGGGGGAGCTATACGCAGTATTTT. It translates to CASSLLTSGGSYTQYF.

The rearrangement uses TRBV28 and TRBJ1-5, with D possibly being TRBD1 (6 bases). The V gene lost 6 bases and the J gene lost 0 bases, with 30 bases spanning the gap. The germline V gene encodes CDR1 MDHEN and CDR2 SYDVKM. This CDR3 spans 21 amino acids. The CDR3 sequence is CASSPRQGQGIGAYSNQPQHF. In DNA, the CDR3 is TGTGCCAGCAGCCCCAGACAAGGGCAGGGGATTGGGGCCTATAGCAATCAGCCCCAGCATTTT.

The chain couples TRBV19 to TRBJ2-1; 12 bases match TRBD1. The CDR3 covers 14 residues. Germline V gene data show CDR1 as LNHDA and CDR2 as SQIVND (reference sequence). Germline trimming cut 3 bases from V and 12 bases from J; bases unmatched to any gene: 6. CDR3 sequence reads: CASSMGQGARGQFF. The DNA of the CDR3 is TGTGCCAGTAGTATGGGACAGGGGGCTAGGGGGCAGTTCTTC.

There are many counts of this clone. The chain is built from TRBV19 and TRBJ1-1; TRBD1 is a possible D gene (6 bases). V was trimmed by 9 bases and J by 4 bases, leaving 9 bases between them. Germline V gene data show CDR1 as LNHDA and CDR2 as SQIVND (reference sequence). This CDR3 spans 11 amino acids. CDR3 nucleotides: TGTGCCAGCGTCAGGGGCACTGAAGCTTTCTTT. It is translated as CASVRGTEAFF.

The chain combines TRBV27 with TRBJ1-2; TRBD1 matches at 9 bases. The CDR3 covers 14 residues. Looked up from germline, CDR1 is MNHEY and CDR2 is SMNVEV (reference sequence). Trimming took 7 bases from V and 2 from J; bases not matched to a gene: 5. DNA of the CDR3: TGTGCCAGCACCTGGGGACAGGGAAACTATGGCTACACCTTC. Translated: CASTWGQGNYGYTF.

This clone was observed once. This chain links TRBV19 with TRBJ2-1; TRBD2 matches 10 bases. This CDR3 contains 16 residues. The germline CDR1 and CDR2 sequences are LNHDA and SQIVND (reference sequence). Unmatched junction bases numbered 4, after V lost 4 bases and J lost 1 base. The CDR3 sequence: CASSKTSGRSYNEQFF. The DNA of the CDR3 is TGTGCCAGTAGTAAGACTAGCGGGCGATCCTACAATGAGCAGTTCTTC.

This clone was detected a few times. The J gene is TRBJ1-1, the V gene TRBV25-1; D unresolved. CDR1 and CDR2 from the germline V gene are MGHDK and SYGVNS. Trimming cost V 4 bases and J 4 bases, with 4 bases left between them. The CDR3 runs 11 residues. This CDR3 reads CASSVGTEAFF. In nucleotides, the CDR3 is TGTGCCAGCAGTGTCGGCACTGAAGCTTTCTTT.

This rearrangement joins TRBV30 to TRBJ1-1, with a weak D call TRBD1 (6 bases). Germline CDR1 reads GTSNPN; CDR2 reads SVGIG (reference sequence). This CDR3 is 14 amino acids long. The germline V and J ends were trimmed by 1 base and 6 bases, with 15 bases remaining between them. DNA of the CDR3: TGTGCCTGGAGTGCGGGGGGCGGAATCTCTGAAGCTTTCTTT. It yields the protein CAWSAGGGISEAFF.

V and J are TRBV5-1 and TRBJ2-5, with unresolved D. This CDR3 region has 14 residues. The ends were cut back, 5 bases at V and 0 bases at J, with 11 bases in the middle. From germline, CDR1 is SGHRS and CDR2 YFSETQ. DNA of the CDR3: TGCGCCAGCAGTGACGCAGGTAACCAAGAGACCCAGTACTTC. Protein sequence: CASSDAGNQETQYF.

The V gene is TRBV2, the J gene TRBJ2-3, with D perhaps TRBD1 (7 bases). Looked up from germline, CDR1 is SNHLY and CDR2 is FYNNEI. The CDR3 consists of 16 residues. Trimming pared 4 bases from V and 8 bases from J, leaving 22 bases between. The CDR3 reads CASSVGQSFKGGTQYF. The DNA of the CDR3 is TGTGCCAGCAGTGTGGGACAGAGTTTTAAGGGGGGTACGCAGTATTTT.

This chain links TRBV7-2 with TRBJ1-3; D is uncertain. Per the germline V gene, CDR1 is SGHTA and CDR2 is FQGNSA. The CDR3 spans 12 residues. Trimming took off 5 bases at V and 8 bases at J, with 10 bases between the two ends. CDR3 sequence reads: CASSPTGDTIYF. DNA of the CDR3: TGTGCCAGCAGCCCCACCGGGGACACCATATATTTT.

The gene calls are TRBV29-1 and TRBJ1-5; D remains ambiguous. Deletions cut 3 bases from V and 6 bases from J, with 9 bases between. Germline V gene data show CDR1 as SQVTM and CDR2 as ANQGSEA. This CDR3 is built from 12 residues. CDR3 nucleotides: TGCAGCGTTGACAGCCCGGGTCAGCCCCAGCATTTT. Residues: CSVDSPGQPQHF.

The CDR3 sequence: CASRRASGQETQYF. The DNA of the CDR3 is TGTGCCAGCAGAAGGGCTAGCGGTCAAGAGACCCAGTACTTC. J is TRBJ2-5 and V is TRBV3-1 (or the pseudogene TRBV3-2); 7 bases line up with TRBD2. Germline lookup yields CDR1 LGHDT and CDR2 YNNKEL (reference sequence). The CDR3 runs to 14 residues. Unmatched junction bases numbered 6, after V lost 6 bases and J lost 2 bases.

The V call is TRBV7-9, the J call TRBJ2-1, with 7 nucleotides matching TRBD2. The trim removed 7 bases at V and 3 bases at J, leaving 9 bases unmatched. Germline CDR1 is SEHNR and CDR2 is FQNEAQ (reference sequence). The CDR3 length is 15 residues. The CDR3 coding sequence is TGTGCCAGCACCGTAGTGGCGGGGGTCTACAATGAGCAGTTCTTC. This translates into CASTVVAGVYNEQFF. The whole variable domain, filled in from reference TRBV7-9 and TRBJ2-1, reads DTGVSQNPRHKITKRGQNVTFRCDPISEHNRLYWYRQTLGQGPEFLTYFQNEAQLEKSRLLSDRFSAERPKGSFSTLEIQRTEQGDSAMYLCASTVVAGVYNEQFFGPGTRLTVL.